Each of the 30 T cell receptor beta chains below was sequenced from the same sample in a study of T cell responses to AZD1222 COVID-19 vaccine (dated by TCRdb to the early 2020s). Libraries were built with the immunoSEQ multiplex PCR assay. TCRdb's version of the immuneACCESS table is confined to in-frame rearrangements and falls short of the full clone set. An unresolved V gene accounts for under half of the shortfall where checked; the remainder is of unknown origin. The table for this sample lists 130,000 to 150,000 clones; more than 75% of them were counted only once. 1.5% to 2.5% of the sample rests with the top ten. Per the publication, the time point label means: about 28 days (+/-7) after the second vaccine dose. The sample here was peripheral blood, taken 28 days after the second AZD1222 dose. These receptors were obtained from an adult who received the AZD1222 COVID-19 vaccine.

The V and J genes are TRBV3-1 (or the pseudogene TRBV3-2) and TRBJ2-5; D remains unclear. The germline V gene encodes CDR1 LGHDT and CDR2 YNNKEL (reference sequence). CDR3 size: 16 residues. Trimming removed 4 bases from V and 4 bases from J, with 19 bases in between. The DNA for the CDR3 is TGTGCCAGCAGCCCAAAGTGGGCGAATGGTGGAGAGACCCAGTACTTC. It encodes CASSPKWANGGETQYF.

The chain combines TRBV18 with TRBJ2-1; TRBD1 might be the D (6 bases). The V gene lost 3 bases and the J gene lost 4 bases, with 13 bases spanning the gap. There are 15 residues in the CDR3. The germline V gene encodes CDR1 KGHSH and CDR2 LQKENI. The chain's CDR3 is CASSPGAGAYNEQFF. For the CDR3, the DNA is TGTGCCAGCTCACCGGGGGCAGGGGCGTACAATGAGCAGTTCTTC.

V gene TRBV7-9 combines with J gene TRBJ2-5; D is uncertain. The CDR3 consists of 13 residues. Germline lookup yields CDR1 SEHNR and CDR2 FQNEAQ (reference sequence). Trimming pared 3 bases from V and 5 bases from J, leaving 10 bases between. The CDR3: CASSFRAGETQYF. The DNA of the CDR3 is TGTGCCAGCAGCTTCCGGGCCGGCGAGACCCAGTACTTC.

The chain has TRBV10-1 and TRBJ2-3; D perhaps matches TRBD1 (6 bases). The CDR3 contains 12 residues. V lost 5 bases and J lost 10, with 13 bases in between. Germline CDR1 and CDR2: WNHNN and SYGVQD (reference sequence). The CDR3 loop is CASSPDSFAQYF. CDR3 DNA sequence: TGCGCCAGCAGTCCGGACAGCTTCGCGCAGTATTTT.

This chain joins TRBV18 and TRBJ2-4; 7 bases map to TRBD1. Germline-derived CDR1 and CDR2 are KGHSH and LQKENI. The CDR3 length is 13 residues. J was trimmed by 6 bases and V by 3 bases; bases with no gene match: 2. CDR3 residues: CASSPDRLNIQYF. DNA of the CDR3: TGTGCCAGCTCACCGGACAGGTTAAACATTCAGTACTTC.

The V gene is TRBV18, the J gene TRBJ2-1, with 9 bases identical to TRBD2. CDR1 and CDR2 (germline): KGHSH, LQKENI. Trimming took 5 bases from V and 5 from J; bases not matched to a gene: 10. The CDR3 length is 16 residues. The CDR3 loop reads CASSTFSGRGDNEQFF. The CDR3 coding sequence is TGTGCCAGCTCAACCTTTAGCGGGAGAGGCGACAATGAGCAGTTCTTC. Looking up the rest from reference TRBV18 and TRBJ2-1 gives the full variable domain: NAGVMQNPRHLVRRRGQEARLRCSPMKGHSHVYWYRQLPEEGLKFMVYLQKENIIDESGMPKERFSAEFPKEGPSILRIQQVVRGDSAAYFCASSTFSGRGDNEQFFGPGTRLTVL.

The chain links TRBV6-5 to TRBJ1-1; D is unresolved. The CDR3 runs to 13 residues. From germline, CDR1 is MNHEY and CDR2 SVGAGI. V lost 8 bases and J lost 1, with 11 bases in between. The CDR3 here is CASVESGNTEAFF. As DNA, the CDR3 is TGTGCCAGCGTCGAGTCGGGGAACACTGAAGCTTTCTTT.

The chain recombines TRBV20-1 with TRBJ2-1; 9 nucleotides line up with TRBD2. The V gene's germline CDR1 is DFQATT and CDR2 SNEGSKA (reference sequence). V was pared by 6 bases and J by 9 bases, with 3 bases of the junction left unmatched. The CDR3 covers 11 residues. CDR3 sequence reads: CSATSGPEQFF. CDR3 in DNA: TGCAGTGCAACTAGCGGGCCTGAGCAGTTCTTC.

J is TRBJ1-5 and V is TRBV7-2; D not resolved. The CDR3 extends over 16 amino acids. Germline CDR1 and CDR2: SGHTA and FQGNSA. Trimming removed 2 bases at V and 1 base at J, with 12 bases between. This CDR3 reads CASSLFSRYSNQPQHF. Here the CDR3 DNA reads TGTGCCAGCAGCTTATTCTCTCGGTACAGCAATCAGCCCCAGCATTTT.

This clone is a singleton in its sample. The chain is built from TRBV6-1 and TRBJ2-5, with D maybe TRBD2 (5 bases). CDR3 length equals 16 residues. Per the germline V gene, CDR1 is MNHNS and CDR2 is SASEGT. Trimming shortened V by 4 bases and J by 4 bases, and 19 bases separated the two germline ends. The CDR3 loop reads CASSAPRGWFLETQYF. DNA for the CDR3: TGTGCCAGCAGTGCTCCCCGGGGATGGTTTTTAGAGACCCAGTACTTC.

The chain combines TRBV19 with TRBJ1-1; 10 positions match TRBD1. In germline, CDR1 is LNHDA, CDR2 SQIVND (reference sequence). This CDR3 contains 15 residues. The V and J ends lost 4 bases and 5 bases, in that order; junction bases with no gene match: 7. CDR3 amino acids: CASSTSTGGMTEAFF. In DNA form, the CDR3 reads TGTGCCAGTAGTACCTCGACAGGGGGCATGACTGAAGCTTTCTTT.

V gene TRBV6-5 combines with J gene TRBJ1-2; unclear D gene. Germline CDR1 and CDR2: MNHEY and SVGAGI. This CDR3 is 13 amino acids long. Trimming removed 10 bases from V and 1 base from J, with 13 bases in between. The CDR3 nucleotides read TGTGCCACCTCCCCCGGGGTTAACTATGGCTACACCTTC. Protein product: CATSPGVNYGYTF.

This clone was seen a single time. V and J are TRBV2 and TRBJ1-6; TRBD1 matches at 8 bases. CDR3 length: 19 amino acids. Germline V gives CDR1 SNHLY, CDR2 FYNNEI. V gave up 4 bases and J gave up 7 bases; unmatched junction bases: 18. CDR3 residues: CASSVELDRVILRNSPLHF. As DNA, the CDR3 is TGTGCCAGCAGTGTAGAGTTGGACAGGGTTATCCTTAGGAATTCACCCCTCCACTTT.

This clone was seen more than once but under ten times. The chain has TRBV19 and TRBJ2-3; no definite D call. The CDR3 sequence is 11 residues long. The germline V gene has CDR1 LNHDA and CDR2 SQIVND (reference sequence). V was trimmed by 3 bases and J by 6 bases, leaving 4 bases between them. The CDR3 region has the DNA TGTGCCAGTAGTATTGGGGATACGCAGTATTTT. Amino acids: CASSIGDTQYF.

The genes are TRBV18 and TRBJ1-1; D possibly corresponds to TRBD1 (5 bases). The CDR3 totals 15 residues. CDR1 KGHSH and CDR2 LQKENI come from the germline V gene. Trimming removed 3 bases at V and 1 base at J, with 12 bases between. CDR3 loop: CASSPQGLGNTEAFF. The CDR3 bases are TGTGCCAGCTCACCGCAGGGTCTGGGGAACACTGAAGCTTTCTTT.

V is TRBV6-2 or TRBV6-3 and J is TRBJ2-1; no reliable D call. The CDR3 is 17 residues long. The germline gives CDR1 MNHEY, CDR2 SVGEGT. V shed 2 bases and J shed 0 bases, with 14 bases lying between them. The CDR3, as DNA: TGTGCCAGCAGTTACAATAGCCGTTTGGTCTCCTACAATGAGCAGTTCTTC. This codes for CASSYNSRLVSYNEQFF.

J is TRBJ2-1 and V is TRBV4-2; TRBD2 aligns across 8 bases. With V trimmed by 0 bases and J by 4 bases, 5 bases remained unmatched. The CDR3 covers 16 residues. From germline, CDR1 is LGHNA and CDR2 YNFKEQ. The CDR3 here is CASSQDASGFYNEQFF. CDR3 DNA: TGTGCCAGCAGCCAAGATGCTAGCGGGTTTTACAATGAGCAGTTCTTC.

This chain uses TRBV5-1 with TRBJ1-2; D not resolved. This CDR3 region has 14 residues. CDR1 and CDR2 (germline): SGHRS, YFSETQ. Trimming stripped 0 bases from V and 2 bases from J, with 8 bases between. CDR3 DNA: TGCGCCAGCAGCTTGGCCCTGGGAAACTATGGCTACACCTTC. It specifies CASSLALGNYGYTF.

The genes are TRBV19 and TRBJ1-1; D remains ambiguous. The CDR3 runs 13 residues. In germline, CDR1 is LNHDA, CDR2 SQIVND (reference sequence). Trimming took off 1 base at V and 4 bases at J, with 7 bases between the two ends. The DNA for the CDR3 is TGTGCCAGTAGTATAGCCACAGTCACTGAAGCTTTCTTT. It yields the protein CASSIATVTEAFF.

The chain couples TRBV19 to TRBJ2-1; D is tentatively TRBD1 or TRBD2 (6 bases each). Germline V gives CDR1 LNHDA, CDR2 SQIVND (reference sequence). The CDR3 is 13 residues long. The ends were cut back, 6 bases at V and 6 bases at J, with 12 bases in the middle. The CDR3 nucleotides are TGTGCCAGTAGGGGGGGCTTTATCAATGAGCAGTTCTTC. Its translation is CASRGGFINEQFF.

This rearrangement joins TRBV3-1 (or the pseudogene TRBV3-2) to TRBJ1-1, with TRBD1 as a possible D gene (6 bases). Germline V gene lookup returns CDR1 LGHDT and CDR2 YNNKEL (reference sequence). This CDR3 contains 15 residues. The V and J ends lost 1 base and 4 bases respectively, with 13 bases between them. The CDR3 region is CASSQVYGGGTEAFF. CDR3 nucleotides: TGTGCCAGCAGCCAAGTTTACGGGGGCGGCACTGAAGCTTTCTTT.

V and J are TRBV2 and TRBJ2-1, with 7 bases identical to TRBD1. The CDR3 contains 15 residues. In germline, CDR1 is SNHLY, CDR2 FYNNEI. Trimming cost V 6 bases and J 1 base; bases outside gene matches: 6. CDR3 nucleotides: TGTGCCAGCAGGCGCGACAGGGAATCCTACAATGAGCAGTTCTTC. Translated, it gives CASRRDRESYNEQFF.

This chain connects TRBV7-2 to TRBJ2-3; tentative D call: TRBD2 (6 bases). The CDR3 sequence is 16 residues long. Trimming shortened V by 7 bases and J by 2 bases, and 19 bases separated the two germline ends. Looked up from germline, CDR1 is SGHTA and CDR2 is FQGNSA. CDR3 region: CASTTAPGLLTDTQYF. CDR3 DNA: TGTGCCAGCACTACGGCCCCCGGACTACTCACAGATACGCAGTATTTT.

The rearrangement joins TRBV11-3 to TRBJ2-1, with D unresolved. V was trimmed by 0 bases and J by 9 bases, leaving 6 bases between them. This CDR3 contains 12 residues. Germline V CDR1 and CDR2: SGHNT, YENEEA. The CDR3, as DNA: TGTGCCAGCAGCTTAGAAATTGGTGAGCAGTTCTTC. Protein: CASSLEIGEQFF.

This clone was seen just once. The chain couples TRBV18 to TRBJ2-5; 9 positions agree with TRBD1. The germline V gene has CDR1 KGHSH and CDR2 LQKENI. The CDR3 totals 14 residues. The V segment lost 0 bases and the J segment 4 bases; nucleotides outside the gene matches: 0. Written as DNA, the CDR3 is TGTGCCAGCTCACCACCGGACAGGGGAGAGACCCAGTACTTC. It yields the protein CASSPPDRGETQYF.

In DNA form, the CDR3 reads TGTGCCAGCAGCAAAGGGGCTAGCTATGGCTACACCTTC. Its protein is CASSKGASYGYTF. This chain joins TRBV7-9 and TRBJ1-2; possibly TRBD1 for D (5 bases). Germline CDR1 SEHNR, CDR2 FQNEAQ (reference sequence). The CDR3 has 13 amino acids. Between the trimmed V and J ends, which lost 5 bases and 4 bases, there was a span of 11 bases.

The rearrangement links TRBV10-3 to TRBJ2-3; 7 bases map to TRBD1. Trimming removed 10 bases from V and 0 bases from J; junction bases left unmatched: 7. The CDR3 loop spans 14 amino acids. Germline assignment: CDR1 ENHRY and CDR2 SYGVKD. The CDR3 bases are TGTGCCACCAACAGGGGCGCAAGCACAGATACGCAGTATTTT. The encoded protein is CATNRGASTDTQYF.

The genes are TRBV2 and TRBJ1-2; weak D call: TRBD1 (6 bases). The length of the CDR3 is 14 residues. Per the germline V gene, CDR1 is SNHLY and CDR2 is FYNNEI. V lost 2 bases and J 3 bases, leaving 10 bases between the germline ends. The CDR3 DNA follows: TGTGCCAGCAGTGAACAGTCAGGGGACTATGGCTACACCTTC. Amino acid sequence: CASSEQSGDYGYTF.

The chain has TRBV7-2 and TRBJ1-5; D is perhaps TRBD1 (6 bases). Trimming cost V 4 bases and J 5 bases, with 15 bases left between them. Germline CDR1 and CDR2: SGHTA and FQGNSA. This CDR3 is 15 amino acids long. This CDR3 reads CASSSRSGADQPQHF. DNA for the CDR3: TGTGCCAGCAGCTCGAGATCGGGGGCGGATCAGCCCCAGCATTTT. Based on the CDR3 plus reference TRBV7-2 and TRBJ1-5, the full variable domain is GAGVSQSPSNKVTEKGKDVELRCDPISGHTALYWYRQSLGQGLEFLIYFQGNSAPDKSGLPSDRFSAERTGGSVSTLTIQRTQQEDSAVYLCASSSRSGADQPQHFGDGTRLSIL.

The chain recombines TRBV2 with TRBJ1-1; D might be TRBD1 (6 bases). Looked up from germline, CDR1 is SNHLY and CDR2 is FYNNEI. The V gene lost 2 bases and the J gene lost 1 base, with 17 bases spanning the gap. The CDR3 covers 17 residues. The CDR3 loop reads CASSEMSPRDKNTEAFF. The DNA for the CDR3 is TGTGCCAGCAGTGAAATGTCGCCCCGGGACAAGAACACTGAAGCTTTCTTT.